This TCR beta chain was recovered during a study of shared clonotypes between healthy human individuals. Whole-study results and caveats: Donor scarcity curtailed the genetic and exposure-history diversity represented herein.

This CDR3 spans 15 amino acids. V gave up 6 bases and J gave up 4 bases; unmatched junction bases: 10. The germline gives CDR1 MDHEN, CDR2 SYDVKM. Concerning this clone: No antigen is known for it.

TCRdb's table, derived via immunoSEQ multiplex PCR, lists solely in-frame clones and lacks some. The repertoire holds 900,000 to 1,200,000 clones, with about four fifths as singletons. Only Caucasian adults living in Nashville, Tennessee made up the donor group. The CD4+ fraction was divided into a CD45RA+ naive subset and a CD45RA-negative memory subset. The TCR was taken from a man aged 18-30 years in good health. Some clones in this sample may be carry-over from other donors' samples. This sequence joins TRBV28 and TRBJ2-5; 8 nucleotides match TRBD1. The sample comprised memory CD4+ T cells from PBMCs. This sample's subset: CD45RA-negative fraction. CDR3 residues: CASSEITGGRETQYF. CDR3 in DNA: TGTGCCAGCAGCGAGATAACAGGGGGGAGAGAGACCCAGTACTTC.